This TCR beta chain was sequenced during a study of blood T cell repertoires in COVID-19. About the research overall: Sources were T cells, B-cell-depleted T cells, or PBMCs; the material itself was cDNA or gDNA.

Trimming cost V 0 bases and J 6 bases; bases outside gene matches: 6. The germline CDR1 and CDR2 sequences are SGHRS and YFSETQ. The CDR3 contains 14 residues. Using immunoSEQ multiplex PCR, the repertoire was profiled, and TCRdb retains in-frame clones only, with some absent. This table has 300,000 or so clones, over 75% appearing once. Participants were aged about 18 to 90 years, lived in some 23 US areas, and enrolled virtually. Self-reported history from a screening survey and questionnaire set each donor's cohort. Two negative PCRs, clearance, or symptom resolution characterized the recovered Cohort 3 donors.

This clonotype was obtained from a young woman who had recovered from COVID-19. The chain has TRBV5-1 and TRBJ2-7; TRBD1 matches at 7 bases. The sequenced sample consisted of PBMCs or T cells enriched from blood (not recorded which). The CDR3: CASSLEDRAAEQYF. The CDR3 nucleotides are TGCGCCAGCAGCTTGGAAGACAGGGCGGCCGAGCAGTACTTC.